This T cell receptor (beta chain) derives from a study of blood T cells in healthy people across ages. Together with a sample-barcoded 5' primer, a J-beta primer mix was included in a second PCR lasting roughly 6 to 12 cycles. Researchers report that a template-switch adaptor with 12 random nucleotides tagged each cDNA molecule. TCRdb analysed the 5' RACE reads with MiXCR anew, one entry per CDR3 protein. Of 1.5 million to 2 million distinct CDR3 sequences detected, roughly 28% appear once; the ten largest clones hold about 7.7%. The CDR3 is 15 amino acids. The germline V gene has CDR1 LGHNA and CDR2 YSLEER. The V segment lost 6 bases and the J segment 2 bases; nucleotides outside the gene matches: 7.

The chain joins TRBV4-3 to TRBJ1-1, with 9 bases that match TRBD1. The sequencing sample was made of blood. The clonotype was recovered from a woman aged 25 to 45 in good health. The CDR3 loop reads CASRRGQGSNTEAFF. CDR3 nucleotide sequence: TGCGCCAGCAGACGAGGACAGGGGAGTAACACTGAAGCTTTCTTT.